This TCR beta chain was recorded in a study of CD8+CD57+ T cells in acquired aplastic anemia. Overall study findings and caveats: Simpson's diversity of CD8+ cells was not significantly different in patients compared with controls.

Patients chosen for sequencing had CD8+CD57+ cells that had expanded, as shown by flow cytometry. Genomic DNA, serving as template, underwent TCR beta VDJ and CDR3 profiling. One entry per CDR3 protein, called by TCRdb with MiXCR from the reads. The table shows about 250,000 distinct CDR3 sequences, with more than 45% occurring only once. V lost 5 bases and J lost 7, with 33 bases in between. The CDR3 sequence is 20 residues long. Germline V gives CDR1 SNHLY, CDR2 FYNNEI. On this clonotype: Its specificity is unknown.

The clonotype originates from a human donor with aplastic anemia. The sequenced sample was sorted CD4+, CD8+, or CD8+CD57+ T cells (not recorded which) from PBMCs. V is TRBV2 and J is TRBJ1-5; possible D gene TRBD1, 6 bases. CDR3 DNA sequence: TGTGCCAGCAGTTTATGTTTCAGGGGAGGGTGCGACCGGGAAGAGCAGCCCCAGCATTTT. Its translation is CASSLCFRGGCDREEQPQHF. The variable domain in full, completed from reference TRBV2 and TRBJ1-5, reads EPEVTQTPSHQVTQMGQEVILRCVPISNHLYFYWYRQILGQKVEFLVSFYNNEISEKSEIFDDQFSVERPDGSNFTLKIRSTKLEDSAMYFCASSLCFRGGCDREEQPQHFGDGTRLSIL.